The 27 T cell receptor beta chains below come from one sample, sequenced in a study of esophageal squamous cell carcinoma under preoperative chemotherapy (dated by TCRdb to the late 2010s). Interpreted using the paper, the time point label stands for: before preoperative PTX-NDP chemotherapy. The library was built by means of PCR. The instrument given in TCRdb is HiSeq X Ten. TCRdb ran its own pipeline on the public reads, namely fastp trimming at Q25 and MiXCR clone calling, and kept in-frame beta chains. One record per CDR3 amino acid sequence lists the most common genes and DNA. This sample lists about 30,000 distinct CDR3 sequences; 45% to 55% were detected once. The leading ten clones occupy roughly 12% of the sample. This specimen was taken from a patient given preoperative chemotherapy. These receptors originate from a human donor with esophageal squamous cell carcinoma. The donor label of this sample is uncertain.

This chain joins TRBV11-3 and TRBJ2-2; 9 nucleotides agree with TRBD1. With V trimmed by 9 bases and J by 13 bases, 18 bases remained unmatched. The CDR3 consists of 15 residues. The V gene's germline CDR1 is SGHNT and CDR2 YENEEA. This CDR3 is CARGQGQGNTEALFF. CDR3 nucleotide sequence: TGTGCCAGGGGCCAAGGACAGGGGAACACAGAGGCGCTGTTTTTT.

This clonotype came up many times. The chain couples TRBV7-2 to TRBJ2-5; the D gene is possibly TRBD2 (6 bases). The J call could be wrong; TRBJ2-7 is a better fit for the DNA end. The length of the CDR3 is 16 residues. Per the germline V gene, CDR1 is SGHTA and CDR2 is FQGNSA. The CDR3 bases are TGTGCCAGCAGCTTAGCGGGGGGTACAGCCTACTACGAGCAGTACTTC. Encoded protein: CASSLAGGTAYYEQYF.

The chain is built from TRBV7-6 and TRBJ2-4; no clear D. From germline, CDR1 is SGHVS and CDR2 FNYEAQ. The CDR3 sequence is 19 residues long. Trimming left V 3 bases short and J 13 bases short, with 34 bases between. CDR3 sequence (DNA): TGTGCCAGCAGCTTGGATCCGCCCCTCCCCGGCGGAGACCAAAACACCCAGTACTTC. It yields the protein CASSLDPPLPGGDQNTQYF.

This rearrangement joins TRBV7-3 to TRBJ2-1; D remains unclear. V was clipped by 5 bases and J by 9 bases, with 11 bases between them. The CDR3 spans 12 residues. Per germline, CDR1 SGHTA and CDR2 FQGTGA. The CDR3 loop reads CASSGSVGEQFF. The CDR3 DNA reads TGTGCCAGCAGCGGAAGCGTGGGTGAGCAGTTCTTC.

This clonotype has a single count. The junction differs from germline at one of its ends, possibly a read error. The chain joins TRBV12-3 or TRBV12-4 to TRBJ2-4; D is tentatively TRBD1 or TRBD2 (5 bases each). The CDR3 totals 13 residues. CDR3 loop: CARGVWAADTQYF. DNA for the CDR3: TGTGCCAGGGGGGTGTGGGCCGCAGATACGCAGTACTTT.

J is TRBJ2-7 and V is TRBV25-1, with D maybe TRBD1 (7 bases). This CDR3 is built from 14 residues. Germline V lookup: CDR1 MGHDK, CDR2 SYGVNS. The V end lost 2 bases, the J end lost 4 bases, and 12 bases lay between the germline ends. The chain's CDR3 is CASSEMAGGYEQYF. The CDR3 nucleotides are TGTGCCAGCAGTGAAATGGCAGGGGGGTACGAGCAGTACTTC.

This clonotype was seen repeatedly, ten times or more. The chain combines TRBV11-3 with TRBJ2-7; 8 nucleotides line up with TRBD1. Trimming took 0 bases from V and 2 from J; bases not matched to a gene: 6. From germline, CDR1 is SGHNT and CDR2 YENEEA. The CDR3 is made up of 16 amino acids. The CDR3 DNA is TGTGCCAGCAGCTTAGACGGACAGGGAGGACCCTACGAGCAGTACTTC. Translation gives CASSLDGQGGPYEQYF.

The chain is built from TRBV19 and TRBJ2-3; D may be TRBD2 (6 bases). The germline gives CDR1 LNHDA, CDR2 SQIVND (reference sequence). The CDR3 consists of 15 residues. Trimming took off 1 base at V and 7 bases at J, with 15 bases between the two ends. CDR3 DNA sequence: TGTGCCAGTAGTATAGCGGGGACCCGGGGGAATACGCAGTATTTT. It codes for CASSIAGTRGNTQYF.

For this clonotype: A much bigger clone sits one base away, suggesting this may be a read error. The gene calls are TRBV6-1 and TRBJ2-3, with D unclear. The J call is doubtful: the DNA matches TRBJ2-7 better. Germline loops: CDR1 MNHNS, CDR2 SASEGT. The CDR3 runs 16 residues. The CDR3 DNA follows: TGTGCCAGCAGTGAAGCGCGCGCCAGGCGTGATAATGAGCAGTACTTC. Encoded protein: CASSEARARRDNEQYF.

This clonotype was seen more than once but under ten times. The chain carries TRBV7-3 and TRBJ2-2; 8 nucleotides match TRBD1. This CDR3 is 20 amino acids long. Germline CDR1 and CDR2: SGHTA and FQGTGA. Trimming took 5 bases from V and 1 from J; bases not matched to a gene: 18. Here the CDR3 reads CASSKRPGQASLLNTGELFF. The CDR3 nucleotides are TGTGCCAGCAGCAAAAGACCGGGACAGGCATCCCTTTTGAACACCGGGGAGCTGTTTTTT.

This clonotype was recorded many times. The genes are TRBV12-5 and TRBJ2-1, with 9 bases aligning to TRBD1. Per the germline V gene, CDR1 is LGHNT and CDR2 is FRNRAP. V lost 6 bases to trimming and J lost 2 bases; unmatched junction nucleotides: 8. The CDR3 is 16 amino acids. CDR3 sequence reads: CASGSGQGIAYNEQFF. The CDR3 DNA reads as TGTGCTAGTGGCTCGGGACAGGGTATCGCCTACAATGAGCAGTTCTTC. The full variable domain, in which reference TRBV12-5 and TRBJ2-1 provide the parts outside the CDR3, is DARVTQTPRHKVTEMGQEVTMRCQPILGHNTVFWYRQTMMQGLELLAYFRNRAPLDDSGMPKDRFSAEMPDATLATLKIQPSEPRDSAVYFCASGSGQGIAYNEQFFGPGTRLTVL.

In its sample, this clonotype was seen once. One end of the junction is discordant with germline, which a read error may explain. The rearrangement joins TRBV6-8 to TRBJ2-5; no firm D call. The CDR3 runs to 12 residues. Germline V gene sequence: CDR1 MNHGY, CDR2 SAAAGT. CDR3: CAGSGDQETQYF. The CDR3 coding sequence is TGTGCCGGCAGTGGTGATCAAGAGACGCAGTACTTC.

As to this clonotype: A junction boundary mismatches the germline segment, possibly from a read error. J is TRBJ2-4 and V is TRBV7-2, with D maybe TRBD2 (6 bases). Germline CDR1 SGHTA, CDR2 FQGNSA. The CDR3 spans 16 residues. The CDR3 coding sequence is TGTGCCAGCAGGGTGGCGGGGCGCCGTGCCCAAGACATCCAGTACTTC. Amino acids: CASRVAGRRAQDIQYF.

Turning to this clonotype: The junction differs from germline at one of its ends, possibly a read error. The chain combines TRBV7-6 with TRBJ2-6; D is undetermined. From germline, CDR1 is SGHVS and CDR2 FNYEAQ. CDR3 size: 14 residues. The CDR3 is CASSLSSGANDQSF. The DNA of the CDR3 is TGTGCCAGCAGCTTATCCTCTGGCGCCAACGACCAGTCTTTC.

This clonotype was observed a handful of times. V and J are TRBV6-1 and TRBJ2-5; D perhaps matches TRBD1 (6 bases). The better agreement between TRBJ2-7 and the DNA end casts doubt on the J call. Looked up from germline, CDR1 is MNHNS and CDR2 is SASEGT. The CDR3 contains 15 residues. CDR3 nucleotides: TGTGCCAGCAGTGAAGCTCAGGACAGCGGCCACGAGCAGTACTTC. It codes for CASSEAQDSGHEQYF.

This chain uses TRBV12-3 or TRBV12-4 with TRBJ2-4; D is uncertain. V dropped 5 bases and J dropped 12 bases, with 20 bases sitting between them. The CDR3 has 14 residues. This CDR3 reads CASSLRTVRQTQYF. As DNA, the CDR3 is TGTGCCAGCAGTCTACGGACCGTTAGGCAGACTCAGTACTTC.

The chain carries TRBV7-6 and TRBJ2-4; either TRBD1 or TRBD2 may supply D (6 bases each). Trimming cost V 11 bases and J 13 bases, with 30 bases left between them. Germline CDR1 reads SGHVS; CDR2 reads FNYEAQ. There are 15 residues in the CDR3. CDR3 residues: CAARSGGRGPDTQYF. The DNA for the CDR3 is TGTGCCGCGAGGTCCGGGGGCCGTGGCCCAGATACCCAGTACTTC.

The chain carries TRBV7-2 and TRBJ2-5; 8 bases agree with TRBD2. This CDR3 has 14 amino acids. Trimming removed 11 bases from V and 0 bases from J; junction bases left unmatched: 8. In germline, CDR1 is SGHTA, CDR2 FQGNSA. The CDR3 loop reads CAGSGGLDQETQYF. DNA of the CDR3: TGTGCCGGGAGCGGGGGCCTAGACCAAGAGACCCAGTACTTC.

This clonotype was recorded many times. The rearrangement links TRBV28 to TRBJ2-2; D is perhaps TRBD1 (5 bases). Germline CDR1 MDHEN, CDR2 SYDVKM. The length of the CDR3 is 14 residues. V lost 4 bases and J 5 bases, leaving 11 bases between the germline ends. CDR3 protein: CASSWGQGTGELFF. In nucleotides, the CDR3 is TGTGCCAGCAGTTGGGGCCAGGGAACCGGGGAGCTGTTTTTT.

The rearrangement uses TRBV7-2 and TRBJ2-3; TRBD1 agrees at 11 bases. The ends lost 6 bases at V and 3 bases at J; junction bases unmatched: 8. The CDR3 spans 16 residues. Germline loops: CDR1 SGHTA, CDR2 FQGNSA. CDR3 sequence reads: CASRGQGGRETDTQYF. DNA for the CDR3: TGTGCCAGCAGGGGACAGGGGGGCCGTGAGACAGATACGCAGTATTTT.

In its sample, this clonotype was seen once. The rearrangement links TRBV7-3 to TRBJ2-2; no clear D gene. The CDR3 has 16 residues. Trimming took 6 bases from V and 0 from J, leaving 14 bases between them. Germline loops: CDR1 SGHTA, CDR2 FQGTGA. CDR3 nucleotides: TGTGCCAGCAGTCCGGTGACGGTCGCGAACACCGGGGAGCTGTTTTTT. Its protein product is CASSPVTVANTGELFF.

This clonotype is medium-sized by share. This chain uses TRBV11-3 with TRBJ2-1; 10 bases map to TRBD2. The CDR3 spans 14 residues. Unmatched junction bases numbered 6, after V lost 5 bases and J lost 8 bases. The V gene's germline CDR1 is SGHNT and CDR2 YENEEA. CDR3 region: CASSPASGSYEQFF. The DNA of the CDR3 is TGTGCCAGCAGCCCGGCTAGCGGGAGCTATGAGCAGTTCTTC.

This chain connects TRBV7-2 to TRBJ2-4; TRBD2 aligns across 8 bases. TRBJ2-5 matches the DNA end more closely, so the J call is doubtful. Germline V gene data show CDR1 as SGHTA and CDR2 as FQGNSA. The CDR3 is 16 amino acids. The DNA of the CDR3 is TGTGCCAGCGCGGGGCCGGGGGGGGGGGACCAAGAGACCCAGTACTTC. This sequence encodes CASAGPGGGDQETQYF.

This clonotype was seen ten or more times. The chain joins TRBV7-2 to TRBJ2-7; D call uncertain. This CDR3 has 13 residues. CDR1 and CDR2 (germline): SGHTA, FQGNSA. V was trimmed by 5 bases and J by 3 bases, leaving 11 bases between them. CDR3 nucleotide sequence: TGTGCCAGCAGCCAAGGGTCTTACTACGAGCAGTACTTC. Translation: CASSQGSYYEQYF.

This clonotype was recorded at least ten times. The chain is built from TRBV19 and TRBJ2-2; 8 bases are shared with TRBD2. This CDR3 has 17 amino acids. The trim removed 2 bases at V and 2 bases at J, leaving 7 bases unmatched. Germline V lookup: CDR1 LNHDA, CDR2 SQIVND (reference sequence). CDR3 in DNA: TGTGCCAGTAGTATACCCAGCGGGAGAGGAAACACCGGGGAGCTGTTTTTT. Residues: CASSIPSGRGNTGELFF.

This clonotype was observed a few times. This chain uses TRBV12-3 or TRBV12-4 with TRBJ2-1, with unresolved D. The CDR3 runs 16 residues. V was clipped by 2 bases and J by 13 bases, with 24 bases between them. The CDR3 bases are TGTGCCAGCAGTTTAAGGCGTTCAGGAATCCAAGAGACCCAGTTCTTC. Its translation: CASSLRRSGIQETQFF.

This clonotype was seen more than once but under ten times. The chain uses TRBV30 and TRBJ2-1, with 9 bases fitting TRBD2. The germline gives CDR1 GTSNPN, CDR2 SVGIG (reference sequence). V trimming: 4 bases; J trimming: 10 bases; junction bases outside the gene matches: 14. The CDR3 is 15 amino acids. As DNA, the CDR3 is TGTGCCTGGACCAAGCTAGCGGGGTCCTTGGGGGAGCAGTTCTTC. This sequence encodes CAWTKLAGSLGEQFF. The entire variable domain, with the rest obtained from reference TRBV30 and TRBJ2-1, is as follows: SQTIHQWPATLVQPVGSPLSLECTVEGTSNPNLYWYRQAAGRGLQLLFYSVGIGQISSEVPQNLSASRPQDRQFILSSKKLLLSDSGFYLCAWTKLAGSLGEQFFGPGTRLTVL.